The 25 T cell receptor beta chains reported below all come from one sample, sequenced in a study of control samples from healthy donors and cancer patients (dated by TCRdb to 2020 to 2022). Receptors were amplified or captured by the immunoSEQ multiplex PCR assay. Held by TCRdb, this immuneACCESS table contains in-frame sequences only and omits some clones. Under half of the omission traces to an unresolved V gene where checked; the cause of the rest is unknown. The sample data list roughly 74,000 clones, and about 93% of these were observed just once. Roughly 5% of the sample belongs to the ten largest clones. The sequenced material came from blood. These TCRs come from a woman aged 18-29 years in good health.

As to this clone: Additional DNA sequences in this sample encode the identical CDR3. V and J are TRBV9 and TRBJ2-6; D ambiguous. Germline CDR1 is SGDLS and CDR2 is YYNGEE. The CDR3 is 14 amino acids. Deletions cut 0 bases from V and 4 bases from J, with 5 bases between. The DNA of the CDR3 is TGTGCCAGCAGCGTAGTGTCCGGGGCCAACGTCCTGACTTTC. It is translated as CASSVVSGANVLTF.

The chain uses TRBV4-1 and TRBJ2-7; possible D gene TRBD2, 5 bases. V lost 1 base to trimming and J lost 1 base, with 11 bases between them. Looked up from germline, CDR1 is MGHRA and CDR2 is YSYEKL. This CDR3 spans 15 amino acids. DNA for the CDR3: TGCGCCAGCAGCCAAGGAGGGCTAGGGTCCTACGAGCAGTACTTC. This encodes CASSQGGLGSYEQYF.

This chain links TRBV2 with TRBJ1-2, with unresolved D. The CDR3 spans 13 residues. Trimming left V 3 bases short and J 7 bases short, with 12 bases between. Germline assignment: CDR1 SNHLY and CDR2 FYNNEI. The CDR3 loop reads CASSEFSDAGYTF. DNA of the CDR3: TGTGCCAGCAGTGAGTTCTCAGACGCTGGCTACACCTTC.

V is TRBV18 and J is TRBJ2-3, with unresolved D. Germline V CDR1 and CDR2: KGHSH, LQKENI. Trimming stripped 8 bases from V and 1 base from J, with 1 base between. The CDR3 has 10 amino acids. As DNA, the CDR3 is TGTGCCAGCGGCACAGATACGCAGTATTTT. Its protein product is CASGTDTQYF.

The rearrangement links TRBV4-3 to TRBJ1-1; D is undetermined. Trimming stripped 2 bases from V and 6 bases from J, with 13 bases between. Germline CDR1 reads LGHNA; CDR2 reads YSLEER. CDR3 length: 14 amino acids. The DNA for the CDR3 is TGCGCCAGCAGCCAATCTTTTGTGAGGTCTGAAGCTTTCTTT. Translating gives CASSQSFVRSEAFF.

This sequence joins TRBV7-2 and TRBJ1-1; D not resolved. Germline V gene data show CDR1 as SGHTA and CDR2 as FQGNSA. The length of the CDR3 is 16 residues. The V end was cut by 0 bases, the J end by 0 bases, with 11 bases between. This chain's CDR3 is CASSLAMGLMNTEAFF. The CDR3 DNA reads TGTGCCAGCAGCTTAGCAATGGGGTTAATGAACACTGAAGCTTTCTTT. Based on the CDR3 plus reference TRBV7-2 and TRBJ1-1, the full variable domain is GAGVSQSPSNKVTEKGKDVELRCDPISGHTALYWYRQSLGQGLEFLIYFQGNSAPDKSGLPSDRFSAERTGGSVSTLTIQRTQQEDSAVYLCASSLAMGLMNTEAFFGQGTRLTVV.

V is TRBV9 and J is TRBJ1-1, with 9 bases fitting TRBD1. Losses at the gene ends were 7 bases for V and 8 bases for J; bases not matched to a gene: 12. Germline V gives CDR1 SGDLS, CDR2 YYNGEE. The CDR3 is 14 residues long. Written as DNA, the CDR3 is TGTGCCAGCGACCCCGCGGGACAGGGTCGAGAAGCTTTCTTT. Amino acids: CASDPAGQGREAFF.

The chain links TRBV28 to TRBJ2-4, with D maybe TRBD2 (5 bases). This CDR3 region has 15 residues. CDR1 and CDR2 from the germline V gene are MDHEN and SYDVKM. V lost 6 bases and J 3 bases, leaving 15 bases between the germline ends. The CDR3 sequence: CASSKTGSGKNIQYF. The CDR3, as DNA: TGTGCCAGCAGCAAGACGGGGTCAGGCAAAAACATTCAGTACTTC.

V gene TRBV5-1 combines with J gene TRBJ1-4, with a tentative D call TRBD1 (6 bases). CDR1 SGHRS and CDR2 YFSETQ come from the germline V gene. The length of the CDR3 is 13 residues. Trimming removed 6 bases from V and 8 bases from J, with 14 bases in between. For the CDR3, the DNA is TGCGCCAGCATGCTCGGGGGCGGCGAAAAACTGTTTTTT. Amino acids: CASMLGGGEKLFF. The full variable domain, its missing parts supplied by reference TRBV5-1 and TRBJ1-4, is KAGVTQTPRYLIKTRGQQVTLSCSPISGHRSVSWYQQTPGQGLQFLFEYFSETQRNKGNFPGRFSGRQFSNSRSEMNVSTLELGDSALYLCASMLGGGEKLFFGSGTQLSVL.

The chain employs TRBV27 and TRBJ2-7; the D call may be TRBD1 or TRBD2 (5 bases each). In germline, CDR1 is MNHEY, CDR2 SMNVEV (reference sequence). The CDR3 is made up of 14 amino acids. V shed 5 bases and J shed 1 base, with 12 bases lying between them. The CDR3 DNA reads TGTGCCAGCAGTCTGGGGACGGATTCCTACGAGCAGTACTTC. Residues: CASSLGTDSYEQYF.

The chain links TRBV9 to TRBJ1-4; 8 bases match TRBD1. Germline CDR1 SGDLS, CDR2 YYNGEE. The CDR3 covers 15 residues. The V gene end was trimmed by 4 bases and the J gene end by 3 bases; junction bases not matched to a gene: 5. This CDR3 reads CASSFRTGSNEKLFF. The DNA of the CDR3 is TGTGCCAGCAGCTTCCGGACAGGGTCTAATGAAAAACTGTTTTTT.

The V and J genes are TRBV3-1 (or the pseudogene TRBV3-2) and TRBJ1-2; D not certain. CDR1 and CDR2 from the germline V gene are LGHDT and YNNKEL (reference sequence). The CDR3 covers 14 residues. Trimming took off 0 bases at V and 4 bases at J, with 9 bases between the two ends. CDR3 protein: CASSQERGSYGYTF. The CDR3 coding sequence is TGTGCCAGCAGCCAAGAACGGGGAAGCTATGGCTACACCTTC.

This chain connects TRBV7-2 to TRBJ2-1; D gene uncertain. Germline V gene lookup returns CDR1 SGHTA and CDR2 FQGNSA. CDR3 size: 12 residues. Trimming took off 1 base at V and 3 bases at J, with 1 base between the two ends. The chain's CDR3 is CASSLGYNEQFF. Here the CDR3 DNA reads TGTGCCAGCAGCTTAGGCTACAATGAGCAGTTCTTC.

The chain combines TRBV7-2 with TRBJ2-1, with D possibly being TRBD2 (6 bases). The CDR3 totals 11 residues. CDR1 is SGHTA and CDR2 is FQGNSA in the germline V gene. The ends were cut back, 5 bases at V and 9 bases at J, with 8 bases in the middle. CDR3 coding DNA: TGTGCCAGCAGCCGGGGGAGTGAGCAGTTCTTC. Translated: CASSRGSEQFF.

The chain combines TRBV7-2 with TRBJ2-3; D gene unclear. Trimming cost V 2 bases and J 4 bases, with 4 bases left between them. This CDR3 spans 12 amino acids. Germline assignment: CDR1 SGHTA and CDR2 FQGNSA. CDR3: CASSLFADTQYF. In nucleotides, the CDR3 is TGTGCCAGCAGCTTATTTGCAGATACGCAGTATTTT.

The chain is built from TRBV5-1 and TRBJ2-2; D assignment may be TRBD1 or TRBD2 (7 bases each). The CDR3 totals 15 residues. CDR1 and CDR2 from the germline V gene are SGHRS and YFSETQ. The V end lost 4 bases, the J end lost 4 bases, and 14 bases lay between the germline ends. The CDR3 here is CASSPGGQRTGELFF. Here the CDR3 DNA reads TGCGCCAGCAGCCCGGGGGGACAGCGCACCGGGGAGCTGTTTTTT.

This clone was seen a single time. The V and J genes are TRBV15 and TRBJ2-1; tentatively, D is TRBD1 or TRBD2 (5 bases each). This CDR3 has 16 amino acids. Deletions cut 0 bases from V and 1 base from J, with 10 bases between. Germline lookup yields CDR1 LNHNV and CDR2 YYDKDF (reference sequence). The CDR3 bases are TGTGCCACCAGCAGAGACGGGACGCATTCCTACAATGAGCAGTTCTTC. Its protein is CATSRDGTHSYNEQFF.

The chain couples TRBV29-1 to TRBJ2-1; 14 bases line up with TRBD2. CDR1 SQVTM and CDR2 ANQGSEA come from the germline V gene. The CDR3 contains 15 residues. Germline trimming cut 7 bases from V and 3 bases from J; bases unmatched to any gene: 5. CDR3 coding DNA: TGCAGCGGGGGACTAGCGGGGGCGGGCTACAATGAGCAGTTCTTC. It translates to CSGGLAGAGYNEQFF.

V and J are TRBV6-6 and TRBJ1-1; weak D call: TRBD1 (6 bases). CDR3 length equals 15 residues. Germline CDR1 reads MNHNY; CDR2 reads SVGAGI (reference sequence). The ends were cut back, 2 bases at V and 0 bases at J, with 10 bases in the middle. CDR3 bases: TGTGCCAGCAGTTACAGGGGGGGGGTGAACACTGAAGCTTTCTTT. It codes for CASSYRGGVNTEAFF.

The rearrangement uses TRBV7-7 and TRBJ2-5; 7 bases match TRBD1. This CDR3 is 14 amino acids long. Germline loops: CDR1 SSHAT, CDR2 FNYEAQ (reference sequence). The junction had 6 bases not matched to a gene; V was cut back by 5 bases and J by 3 bases. The CDR3 DNA follows: TGTGCCAGCAGCCCCACGGGACAGAAAGAGACCCAGTACTTC. Protein product: CASSPTGQKETQYF.

The CDR3 nucleotides are TGTGCCAGTAGCGCGGTGCGGGCCCTCCGGGGGGCCTATGGCTACACCTTC. Translating it yields CASSAVRALRGAYGYTF. This rearrangement joins TRBV19 to TRBJ1-2; TRBD1 is a possible D gene (6 bases). CDR1 is LNHDA, CDR2 SQIVND, per germline (reference sequence). The CDR3 extends over 17 amino acids. Between the trimmed V and J ends, which lost 6 bases and 4 bases, there was a span of 24 bases.

This chain links TRBV3-1 (or the pseudogene TRBV3-2) with TRBJ1-1; 7 bases agree with TRBD1. J gave up 2 bases and V 5 bases, and 8 bases lay outside the gene matches. The CDR3 is made up of 15 amino acids. CDR1 is LGHDT and CDR2 is YNNKEL in the germline V gene (reference sequence). The CDR3 spells CASSRRGPSNTEAFF. As DNA, the CDR3 is TGTGCCAGCAGCAGGAGGGGGCCATCCAACACTGAAGCTTTCTTT.

The rearrangement joins TRBV24-1 to TRBJ1-1; D possibly corresponds to TRBD1 (5 bases). CDR1 and CDR2 from the germline V gene are KGHDR and SFDVKD. CDR3 size: 14 residues. Between the trimmed V and J ends, which lost 4 bases and 1 base, there was a span of 9 bases. CDR3 amino acids: CATSEPGGNTEAFF. The CDR3 coding sequence is TGTGCCACCAGTGAGCCCGGGGGGAACACTGAAGCTTTCTTT.

The DNA of the CDR3 is TGTGCCAGCAGCGTTGACAGGGGTAGGGCCGGGGAGCTGTTTTTT. Its protein is CASSVDRGRAGELFF. The chain combines TRBV5-4 with TRBJ2-2; 8 nucleotides match TRBD1. With V trimmed by 4 bases and J by 6 bases, 8 bases remained unmatched. This CDR3 comprises 15 residues. Germline V lookup: CDR1 SGHNT, CDR2 YYREEE (reference sequence).

The chain employs TRBV24-1 and TRBJ2-1, with D tentatively TRBD1 or TRBD2 (5 bases each). The CDR3 loop spans 19 amino acids. With 1 base removed from V and 2 bases from J, the gap between germline ends came to 20 bases. Per the germline V gene, CDR1 is KGHDR and CDR2 is SFDVKD. CDR3 protein: CATSDLSEGPLGPYNEQFF. The CDR3 coding sequence is TGTGCCACCAGTGATTTAAGCGAGGGACCCTTAGGTCCCTACAATGAGCAGTTCTTC.